Shown below are 19 T cell receptor beta chains from a single sample sequenced in a study of blood T cell repertoires in COVID-19. Using immunoSEQ multiplex PCR, the repertoire was profiled, and TCRdb retains in-frame clones only, with some absent. The profile shows 200,000 to 250,000 clones, about 85% of them singletons. What was sequenced was peripheral blood. Receptor source: a woman aged 80 or older with COVID-19, enrolled during active disease.

This clone was seen once. The chain couples TRBV2 to TRBJ1-4; 9 positions agree with TRBD1. Germline V gene sequence: CDR1 SNHLY, CDR2 FYNNEI. The CDR3 contains 14 residues. Unmatched junction bases numbered 2, after V lost 4 bases and J lost 5 bases. CDR3: CASSAQGANEKLFF. Here the CDR3 DNA reads TGTGCCAGCAGTGCACAGGGGGCGAATGAAAAACTGTTTTTT. The full variable domain, rest sourced from reference TRBV2 and TRBJ1-4, is EPEVTQTPSHQVTQMGQEVILRCVPISNHLYFYWYRQILGQKVEFLVSFYNNEISEKSEIFDDQFSVERPDGSNFTLKIRSTKLEDSAMYFCASSAQGANEKLFFGSGTQLSVL.

The chain couples TRBV12-3 or TRBV12-4 to TRBJ1-1; D unclear. The ends were cut back, 1 base at V and 3 bases at J, with 6 bases in the middle. The CDR3 is 13 residues long. CDR3 amino acids: CASSLGIDTEAFF. CDR3 sequence (DNA): TGTGCCAGCAGTTTAGGTATCGACACTGAAGCTTTCTTT.

This clone showed up just once. The chain carries TRBV28 and TRBJ1-2, with 9 nucleotides matching TRBD1. V was clipped by 6 bases and J by 7 bases; unmatched bases: 9. The CDR3 contains 14 residues. The germline V gene encodes CDR1 MDHEN and CDR2 SYDVKM. The DNA of the CDR3 is TGTGCCAGCAGCCAAACACAGGGGGCGAGTGGCTACACCTTC. Translation: CASSQTQGASGYTF.

V usage is TRBV5-4 and J usage is TRBJ2-5; no clear D gene. Trimming stripped 1 base from V and 2 bases from J, with 9 bases between. Germline CDR1 is SGHNT and CDR2 is YYREEE (reference sequence). The CDR3 has 14 residues. The CDR3 DNA sequence: TGTGCCAGCAGCTTGTGGGCCCTACAAGAGACCCAGTACTTC. Translated: CASSLWALQETQYF.

V usage is TRBV7-9 and J usage is TRBJ2-3, with 11 nucleotides matching TRBD1. The CDR3 has 16 residues. After removal of 4 bases from V and 3 bases from J, the junction contained 6 bases not matched to a gene. Per the germline V gene, CDR1 is SEHNR and CDR2 is FQNEAQ (reference sequence). CDR3 DNA: TGTGCCAGCAGCTCCGGACAGGGGGCAACGACAGATACGCAGTATTTT. Translation gives CASSSGQGATTDTQYF.

The chain combines TRBV5-1 with TRBJ2-4; weak D call: TRBD2 (5 bases). The CDR3 has 13 amino acids. The V and J ends lost 0 bases and 5 bases respectively, with 6 bases between them. Germline assignment: CDR1 SGHRS and CDR2 YFSETQ. The CDR3 nucleotides are TGCGCCAGCAGCTTGGCCGGGGAAAACATTCAGTACTTC. It is translated as CASSLAGENIQYF.

V usage is TRBV3-1 (or the pseudogene TRBV3-2) and J usage is TRBJ1-4; maybe TRBD1 (6 bases). The CDR3 is 14 amino acids. Germline-derived CDR1 and CDR2 are LGHDT and YNNKEL (reference sequence). V was trimmed by 1 base and J by 8 bases, leaving 11 bases between them. DNA of the CDR3: TGTGCCAGCAGCCAAGGGACAGTACACGAAAAACTGTTTTTT. Protein sequence: CASSQGTVHEKLFF.

The chain links TRBV6-5 to TRBJ2-5, with 11 bases matching TRBD2. Trimming removed 5 bases from V and 4 bases from J; junction bases left unmatched: 6. Germline CDR1 and CDR2: MNHEY and SVGAGI. The CDR3 extends over 15 amino acids. This chain's CDR3 is CASSRSGGALETQYF. In DNA form, the CDR3 reads TGTGCCAGCAGTCGTAGCGGGGGGGCCTTAGAGACCCAGTACTTC.

The chain has TRBV3-1 (or the pseudogene TRBV3-2) and TRBJ2-5; D is ambiguous. Trimming pared 3 bases from V and 5 bases from J, leaving 4 bases between. This CDR3 has 11 residues. Looked up from germline, CDR1 is LGHDT and CDR2 is YNNKEL (reference sequence). DNA for the CDR3: TGTGCCAGCAGCCAGCGGGAGACCCAGTACTTC. Its protein product is CASSQRETQYF.

In its sample, this clone was seen a few times. The chain combines TRBV7-2 with TRBJ1-4, with D perhaps TRBD1 (6 bases). The CDR3 has 15 amino acids. The germline V gene encodes CDR1 SGHTA and CDR2 FQGNSA. V lost 5 bases to trimming and J lost 8 bases, with 18 bases between them. For the CDR3, the DNA is TGTGCCAGCAGCGCGGGGGGCGGGGCGAGGGAAAAACTGTTTTTT. Its protein is CASSAGGGAREKLFF. The full variable domain, its missing parts supplied by reference TRBV7-2 and TRBJ1-4, is GAGVSQSPSNKVTEKGKDVELRCDPISGHTALYWYRQSLGQGLEFLIYFQGNSAPDKSGLPSDRFSAERTGGSVSTLTIQRTQQEDSAVYLCASSAGGGAREKLFFGSGTQLSVL.

The CDR3 region is CASSPQGLNQPQHF. The CDR3 DNA reads TGCGCCAGCAGCCCACAGGGTCTCAATCAGCCCCAGCATTTT. J is TRBJ1-5 and V is TRBV5-1, with D perhaps matching TRBD1 (6 bases). Germline V CDR1 and CDR2: SGHRS, YFSETQ. Between the trimmed V and J ends, which lost 4 bases and 3 bases, there was a span of 11 bases. This CDR3 contains 14 residues.

The chain uses TRBV2 and TRBJ2-2, with D maybe TRBD2 (6 bases). The V gene lost 2 bases and the J gene lost 7 bases, with 11 bases spanning the gap. Per the germline V gene, CDR1 is SNHLY and CDR2 is FYNNEI. The CDR3 covers 14 residues. The CDR3 region has the DNA TGTGCCAGCAGTGAATTGACCGGGAGCGGGGAGCTGTTTTTT. The encoded protein is CASSELTGSGELFF.

The J gene is TRBJ2-2, the V gene TRBV5-1, with 9 positions matching TRBD1. Germline trimming cut 4 bases from V and 4 bases from J; bases unmatched to any gene: 8. The CDR3 has 16 amino acids. Germline CDR1 is SGHRS and CDR2 is YFSETQ. CDR3 loop: CASSARDRDSTGELFF. The CDR3 DNA is TGCGCCAGCAGCGCCCGGGACAGGGATAGCACCGGGGAGCTGTTTTTT.

About this clone: Other DNA sequences in the same sample also yield this CDR3. The chain joins TRBV5-1 to TRBJ1-1; a weak D match, TRBD1 (5 bases). Germline V CDR1 and CDR2: SGHRS, YFSETQ. The germline V and J ends were trimmed by 0 bases and 3 bases, with 9 bases remaining between them. There are 14 residues in the CDR3. The CDR3 protein is CASSLGGADTEAFF. The DNA of the CDR3 is TGCGCCAGCAGCTTGGGTGGGGCCGACACTGAAGCTTTCTTT.

The V and J genes are TRBV2 and TRBJ1-5; TRBD1 might be the D (5 bases). V lost 3 bases and J 4 bases, leaving 10 bases between the germline ends. This CDR3 comprises 14 residues. Germline CDR1 SNHLY, CDR2 FYNNEI. For the CDR3, the DNA is TGTGCCAGCAGTGAGCAGGGAATAAATCAGCCCCAGCATTTT. This encodes CASSEQGINQPQHF.

This chain uses TRBV18 with TRBJ1-1; 7 positions match TRBD1. The V segment lost 4 bases and the J segment 4 bases; nucleotides outside the gene matches: 3. Per the germline V gene, CDR1 is KGHSH and CDR2 is LQKENI. CDR3 length equals 13 residues. The CDR3 here is CASSLGQITEAFF. As DNA, the CDR3 is TGTGCCAGCTCACTGGGACAGATCACTGAAGCTTTCTTT.

This sequence joins TRBV3-1 (or the pseudogene TRBV3-2) and TRBJ1-1; no definite D call. Germline lookup yields CDR1 LGHDT and CDR2 YNNKEL (reference sequence). The CDR3 is 13 residues long. Trimming pared 4 bases from V and 1 base from J, leaving 7 bases between. CDR3 nucleotide sequence: TGTGCCAGCAGCCCCCTCTCGAACACTGAAGCTTTCTTT. This codes for CASSPLSNTEAFF.

In DNA form, the CDR3 reads TGTGCCAGTAGTACCCTAGCGGGGGGCTGGGATACGCAGTATTTT. Translation: CASSTLAGGWDTQYF. The rearrangement joins TRBV19 to TRBJ2-3; TRBD2 matches at 11 bases. This CDR3 comprises 15 residues. CDR1 is LNHDA, CDR2 SQIVND, per germline (reference sequence). After removal of 4 bases from V and 6 bases from J, the junction contained 6 bases not matched to a gene.

The CDR3 DNA reads as TGTGCCAGCAGTGAAATCAGCAGGGTCTTCGGTGGCTACACCTTC. The encoded protein is CASSEISRVFGGYTF. The chain combines TRBV6-1 with TRBJ1-2, with D possibly TRBD1 on 5 matching bases. The V and J ends lost 2 bases and 7 bases respectively, with 17 bases between them. The length of the CDR3 is 15 residues. Germline V CDR1 and CDR2: MNHNS, SASEGT.